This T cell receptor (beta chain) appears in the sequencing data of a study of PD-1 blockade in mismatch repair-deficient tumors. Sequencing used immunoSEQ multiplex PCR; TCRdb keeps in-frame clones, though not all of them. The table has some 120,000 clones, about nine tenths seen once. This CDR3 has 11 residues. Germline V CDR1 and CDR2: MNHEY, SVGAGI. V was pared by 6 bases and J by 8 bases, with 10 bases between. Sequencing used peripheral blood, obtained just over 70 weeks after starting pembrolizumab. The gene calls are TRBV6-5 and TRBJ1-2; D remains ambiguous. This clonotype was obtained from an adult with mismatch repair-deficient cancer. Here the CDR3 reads CASSSSRGYTF. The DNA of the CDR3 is TGTGCCAGCAGCTCCTCAAGGGGCTACACCTTC.